This entry lists 19 T cell receptor beta chains sequenced from one sample in a study of naive and memory T cell subsets. The treatment was: skin biopsy from PPD injection site in Mantoux-positive individual. An oligonucleotide containing a UMI was ligated to the 3' end of TCR cDNA. Ligated cDNA underwent four rounds of PCR with nested alpha and beta constant region primers and SP2. MiXCR, run by TCRdb on the UMI-ligation and nested PCR reads, gives a single entry per CDR3 protein. The sample contains tens of thousands of distinct CDR3 sequences, under 8.5% of which appear only once. The sequences come from skin, collected from a tuberculin skin test site. These receptors came from an adult in good health.

On this clonotype: One base away lies a much larger clone, so this may be a sequencing read error. The J gene is TRBJ2-1, the V gene TRBV2; D is undetermined. Germline assignment: CDR1 SNHLY and CDR2 FYNNEI. Trimming took 4 bases from V and 4 from J, leaving 5 bases between them. The CDR3 is 12 amino acids. The CDR3 here is CASSGRYNEQFF. The CDR3 nucleotides are TGTGCCAGCAGTGGACGGTACAATGAGCAGTTCTTC.

This clonotype came up many times. The V gene is TRBV20-1, the J gene TRBJ2-5; TRBD2 aligns across 7 bases. CDR3 length: 15 amino acids. The V and J ends lost 0 bases and 3 bases, in that order; junction bases with no gene match: 7. Germline loops: CDR1 DFQATT, CDR2 SNEGSKA (reference sequence). CDR3 DNA: TGCAGTGCTAGAGAGCTGAGACTAGCCGAAGAGACCCAGTACTTC. Translated, it gives CSARELRLAEETQYF.

This clonotype has a handful of counts. The CDR3 nucleotides are TGTGCCAGCAGCTTGGGGCCAGGAGGTACAGATACGCAGTATTTT. Translation: CASSLGPGGTDTQYF. The chain uses TRBV5-6 and TRBJ2-3, with D possibly TRBD2 on 5 matching bases. This CDR3 comprises 15 residues. Germline V gene data show CDR1 as SGHDT and CDR2 as YYEEEE. The ends were cut back, 0 bases at V and 3 bases at J, with 11 bases in the middle.

This clonotype was counted between two and nine times. The gene calls are TRBV7-8 and TRBJ1-5; D ambiguous. Germline V gene data show CDR1 as SGHVS and CDR2 as FQNEAQ. The CDR3 spans 13 residues. V was pared by 0 bases and J by 3 bases, with 3 bases between. The CDR3 spells CASSLAVNQPQHF. CDR3 coding DNA: TGTGCCAGCAGCTTAGCCGTCAATCAGCCCCAGCATTTT.

For this clonotype: A much larger clone lies one base from this, so it may be a read error. This sequence joins TRBV5-1 and TRBJ2-4; possible D gene TRBD2, 6 bases. Between the trimmed V and J ends, which lost 3 bases and 9 bases, there was a span of 25 bases. The CDR3 sequence is 17 residues long. CDR1 and CDR2 (germline): SGHRS, YFSETQ. The CDR3 DNA sequence: TGCGCCAGCAGCTCGCCACAGACCGGAACGAGGAGGGGCATTCAGTACTTC. Protein: CASSSPQTGTRRGIQYF.

Worth noting for this clonotype: A much larger clone differs from this one at a single base, so this may be a read error. Without the conserved terminal phenylalanine or tryptophan, this CDR3 likely stems from a read error. This chain uses TRBV2 with TRBJ1-2, with a tentative D call TRBD1 (6 bases). V lost 4 bases and J 4 bases, leaving 10 bases between the germline ends. Germline V lookup: CDR1 SNHLY, CDR2 FYNNEI. The CDR3 length is 13 residues. The CDR3 here is CASSGTASYGYTL. For the CDR3, the DNA is TGTGCCAGCAGTGGGACAGCCAGCTATGGCTACACCCTC.

This clonotype occurred many times. This sequence joins TRBV20-1 and TRBJ2-1, with 15 bases fitting TRBD2. The germline V gene encodes CDR1 DFQATT and CDR2 SNEGSKA (reference sequence). J gave up 1 base and V 5 bases, and 3 bases lay outside the gene matches. This CDR3 spans 16 amino acids. The CDR3 region is CSAYGLAGGSYNEQFF. The CDR3 DNA reads as TGCAGTGCTTACGGACTAGCGGGGGGGTCCTACAATGAGCAGTTCTTC.

This clonotype was seen at least ten times. The chain recombines TRBV11-2 with TRBJ2-1; 9 nucleotides line up with TRBD1. J gave up 1 base and V 1 base, and 5 bases lay outside the gene matches. Germline V gene data show CDR1 as SGHAT and CDR2 as FQNNGV. The CDR3 is made up of 17 amino acids. The CDR3 DNA sequence: TGTGCCAGCAGCTTAGCCCTCGGACAGGGGTCCTACAATGAGCAGTTCTTC. It is translated as CASSLALGQGSYNEQFF.

This clonotype was counted only a few times. This clone may be a read error of a much larger clone one base away. The chain links TRBV29-1 to TRBJ1-2; D is unclear. This CDR3 region has 12 residues. The V gene's germline CDR1 is SQVTM and CDR2 ANQGSEA. Trimming removed 5 bases from V and 3 bases from J, with 10 bases in between. CDR3 protein: CSVRSLYYGYTF. The DNA for the CDR3 is TGCAGCGTTCGGTCCCTCTACTATGGCTACACCTTC. Supplemented by reference TRBV29-1 and TRBJ1-2, the full variable domain reads SAVISQKPSRDICQRGTSLTIQCQVDSQVTMMFWYRQQPGQSLTLIATANQGSEATYESGFVIDKFPISRPNLTFSTLTVSNMSPEDSSIYLCSVRSLYYGYTFGSGTRLTVV.

The table lists this clonotype with many counts. This chain joins TRBV27 and TRBJ2-5, with D unresolved. This CDR3 spans 14 amino acids. V was shortened by 2 bases and J by 4 bases, with 11 bases between the two germline ends. The V gene's germline CDR1 is MNHEY and CDR2 SMNVEV (reference sequence). CDR3: CASSLRDSRETQYF. For the CDR3, the DNA is TGTGCCAGCAGTTTAAGGGATTCACGAGAGACCCAGTACTTC.

This clonotype was counted many times. V gene TRBV21-1 combines with J gene TRBJ2-3; TRBD1 was called by the table and not checked on the DNA. TRBV21-1 is a documented pseudogene. The length of the CDR3 is 16 residues. The CDR3 spells CASSKVRGVSTDTQYF. CDR3 bases: TGTGCCAGCAGCAAAGTCCGGGGCGTTAGCACAGATACGCAGTATTTT.

This clonotype was recorded at least ten times. This chain connects TRBV11-2 to TRBJ2-1, with 10 bases identical to TRBD2. The CDR3 is 17 residues long. Trimming removed 2 bases from V and 4 bases from J; junction bases left unmatched: 8. CDR1 SGHAT and CDR2 FQNNGV come from the germline V gene. Written as DNA, the CDR3 is TGTGCCAGCAGCTTACCACGACCGGGACTAGCGTACAATGAGCAGTTCTTC. It is translated as CASSLPRPGLAYNEQFF.

This clonotype was recorded many times. This chain links TRBV14 with TRBJ2-5; tentative D call: TRBD2 (6 bases). The length of the CDR3 is 15 residues. Germline loops: CDR1 SGHDN, CDR2 FVKESK. Trimming shortened V by 0 bases and J by 3 bases, and 11 bases separated the two germline ends. The CDR3 DNA is TGTGCCAGCAGCCAAGATCGGCTAGCGAAAGAGACCCAGTACTTC. It is translated as CASSQDRLAKETQYF.

This clonotype was picked up many times. This rearrangement joins TRBV5-6 to TRBJ2-6; D unclear. Germline CDR1 SGHDT, CDR2 YYEEEE. The CDR3 runs to 15 residues. V lost 2 bases and J 0 bases, leaving 6 bases between the germline ends. The DNA of the CDR3 is TGTGCCAGCAGCTTTAGAGTCTCTGGGGCCAACGTCCTGACTTTC. Its protein product is CASSFRVSGANVLTF. Complete variable domain (other parts from reference TRBV5-6 and TRBJ2-6): DAGVTQSPTHLIKTRGQQVTLRCSPKSGHDTVSWYQQALGQGPQFIFQYYEEEERQRGNFPDRFSGHQFPNYSSELNVNALLLGDSALYLCASSFRVSGANVLTFGAGSRLTVL.

V gene TRBV18 combines with J gene TRBJ1-5; perhaps TRBD1 as D (5 bases). Germline loops: CDR1 KGHSH, CDR2 LQKENI. This CDR3 region has 15 residues. V dropped 1 base and J dropped 5 bases, with 12 bases sitting between them. The CDR3 spells CASSPRDGLDQPQHF. Here the CDR3 DNA reads TGTGCCAGCTCACCACGGGACGGGTTGGATCAGCCCCAGCATTTT. Variable domain in full (rest from reference TRBV18 and TRBJ1-5): NAGVMQNPRHLVRRRGQEARLRCSPMKGHSHVYWYRQLPEEGLKFMVYLQKENIIDESGMPKERFSAEFPKEGPSILRIQQVVRGDSAAYFCASSPRDGLDQPQHFGDGTRLSIL.

This clonotype was counted at least ten times. The V call is TRBV29-1, the J call TRBJ2-2; D perhaps matches TRBD1 (5 bases). The germline gives CDR1 SQVTM, CDR2 ANQGSEA. This CDR3 comprises 14 residues. Trimming left V 4 bases short and J 2 bases short, with 11 bases between. CDR3 DNA sequence: TGCAGCGTTGGCCAGGGCGTCAACACCGGGGAGCTGTTTTTT. As protein: CSVGQGVNTGELFF.

This clonotype was counted ten times or more. It is likely a read error, because the conserved phenylalanine at the end of the CDR3 is missing. V gene TRBV10-3 combines with J gene TRBJ1-5; no firm D call. There are 16 residues in the CDR3. Trimming shortened V by 3 bases and J by 3 bases, and 15 bases separated the two germline ends. Germline V gene lookup returns CDR1 ENHRY and CDR2 SYGVKD. The CDR3 loop reads CAISDSLVGVNQPQHC. CDR3 DNA: TGTGCCATCAGTGATTCGTTAGTCGGGGTCAATCAGCCCCAGCATTGT.

This clonotype was observed many times. This rearrangement joins TRBV7-9 to TRBJ2-7; 8 positions agree with TRBD1. Germline lookup yields CDR1 SEHNR and CDR2 FQNEAQ (reference sequence). This CDR3 spans 17 amino acids. Trimming took 1 base from V and 5 from J; bases not matched to a gene: 13. CDR3 nucleotides: TGTGCCAGCAGCTTAGACCTCCGGATAGCAGGGGGCAACGAGCAGTACTTC. Protein: CASSLDLRIAGGNEQYF.

This clonotype has a count of ten or more. As DNA, the CDR3 is TGTGCCAGCAGCTGGGGACGGAGCCAAGAGACCCAGTACTTC. Encoded protein: CASSWGRSQETQYF. V gene TRBV5-6 combines with J gene TRBJ2-5, with D tentatively TRBD1 or TRBD2 (5 bases each). V was shortened by 3 bases and J by 1 base, with 10 bases between the two germline ends. Germline CDR1 and CDR2: SGHDT and YYEEEE. This CDR3 is 14 amino acids long. Complete variable domain (other parts from reference TRBV5-6 and TRBJ2-5): DAGVTQSPTHLIKTRGQQVTLRCSPKSGHDTVSWYQQALGQGPQFIFQYYEEEERQRGNFPDRFSGHQFPNYSSELNVNALLLGDSALYLCASSWGRSQETQYFGPGTRLLVL.